This TCR beta chain was recorded in a study of blood T cell repertoires in COVID-19. Turning to the study itself: The United States, Italy and Spain supplied acute and convalescent COVID-19 samples. PBMCs, B-cell-depleted T cells, or T cells were the source of the cDNA or gDNA that made up the material.

Original processing methods: The authors estimated nucleated cell counts from reference gene primer amplification. Using immunoSEQ multiplex PCR, the repertoire was profiled, and TCRdb retains in-frame clones only, with some absent. For V, J and clone size, that table is used; D and trimming come from the DNA. The sample contains over 200,000 clones, about 83% of which appear only once. V was clipped by 2 bases and J by 11 bases, with 13 bases between them. Germline CDR1 is SNHLY and CDR2 is FYNNEI. There are 13 residues in the CDR3. The sequence was obtained from a man aged 40-49 years with active or convalescent COVID-19. V is TRBV2 and J is TRBJ1-5, with D possibly being TRBD1 (6 bases). Sequencing input: peripheral blood. The CDR3 DNA follows: TGTGCCAGCAGTGAACGAGGGGGGGGCTCCCAGCATTTT. It encodes CASSERGGGSQHF.